This is a list of T cell receptor beta chains from one sample in a study of early T cells in non-severe SARS-CoV-2 infection. In TCRdb, the 5' RACE reads were re-called with MiXCR into one record per CDR3 protein. There are about 80,000 distinct CDR3 sequences in the sample; 12% occur only once, and about 2.7% lies in the top ten. Material: whole blood. The receptor set was obtained from an adult who was a healthcare worker with PCR-confirmed SARS-CoV-2 infection or an uninfected control (not recorded which). Each CDR3 is given with its conserved first and last residue. The order of the fields is CDR3 length, D gene, clone size, V gene, J gene, CDR3 DNA, CDR3 protein. The D gene is left open where the match is weak. Some rows have no size entry. The others give once, few or many, or a class for an expanded clone.

13,.,many,TRBV7-6,TRBJ2-5,TGTGCCAGCAGCACTACAGGGAAAGAGACCCAGTACTTC,CASSTTGKETQYF
16,TRBD1,many,TRBV7-9,TRBJ1-1,TGTGCCAGCAGCTTGGGGGACAGGGGGCGCGAAGAGATAGCTTTCTTT,CASSLGDRGREEIAFF
14,.,.,TRBV30,TRBJ2-2,TGTGCCTGGAACCCCCCTTCGCCGACCGGGGAGCTGTTTTTT,CAWNPPSPTGELFF
13,.,.,TRBV18,TRBJ2-7,TGTGCCAGCTCACCTTACAGGTCCTACGAGCAGTACTTC,CASSPYRSYEQYF
16,TRBD1,many,TRBV6-5,TRBJ1-6,TGTGCCAGCAGTCCTCGCTCCGGGACAGGTTATTCACCCCTCCACTTT,CASSPRSGTGYSPLHF
16,TRBD1,.,TRBV4-1,TRBJ2-3,TGCGCCAGCAGCCTCAGCTCACAGGGGCGCACAGATACGCAGTATTTT,CASSLSSQGRTDTQYF
16,TRBD1,many,TRBV10-3,TRBJ1-1,TGTGCCATCAGTACTCAGACAGGGGGTGTTGGTACTGAAGCTTTCTTT,CAISTQTGGVGTEAFF
14,.,.,TRBV6-5,TRBJ1-1,TGTGCCAGCAGCCTACGGCGCATAGCCGTTGAAGCTTTCTTT,CASSLRRIAVEAFF
14,.,many,TRBV29-1,TRBJ1-4,TGCAGCGTCTCAGAGAAGGTGACGAGAGAAAAACTGTTTTTT,CSVSEKVTREKLFF
12,.,.,TRBV30,TRBJ2-7,TGTGCCTGGGGGAAAGGGGCTTACGAGCAGTACTTC,CAWGKGAYEQYF
17,.,many,TRBV11-2,TRBJ2-3,TGTGCCAGCAGCTTTATCGGTGCCTCAATCCTTCCAGATACGCAGTATTTT,CASSFIGASILPDTQYF
14,.,many,TRBV10-2,TRBJ1-2,TGCGCCAGCAGTGAGAGGACATACCTCTATGGCTACACCTTC,CASSERTYLYGYTF
17,.,few,TRBV18,TRBJ1-2,TGTGCCAGCTCCCCAGTCCCAGGAACGGGCGTTTTCTATGGCTACACCTTC,CASSPVPGTGVFYGYTF
11,.,many,TRBV12-3/TRBV12-4,TRBJ2-1,TGTGCCGAGGGACATGGGGCTGAGCAGTTCTTC,CAEGHGAEQFF
12,TRBD1,.,TRBV5-6,TRBJ2-1,TGTGCCAGCAGGAAGGGGGCCGACAAGCAGTTCTTC,CASRKGADKQFF
16,TRBD2,.,TRBV5-1,TRBJ2-5,TGCGCCAGCAGCTTCGGACTAGCGGGGGGGCCGGAGACCCAGTACTTC,CASSFGLAGGPETQYF
17,.,many,TRBV10-2,TRBJ1-4,TGCGCCAGCAGTGACCATTTGACGGAGACTCCTAATGAAAAACTGTTTTTT,CASSDHLTETPNEKLFF
14,.,many,TRBV3-1,TRBJ2-2,TGTGCCAGCAGCCAAGGGGTGAACACCGGGGAGCTGTTTTTT,CASSQGVNTGELFF
10,.,few,TRBV29-1,TRBJ2-5,TGCAGTGGGGGTGGAGAGACCCAGTACTTC,CSGGGETQYF
15,TRBD1,.,TRBV6-5,TRBJ2-7,TGTGCCAGCAGTTACTCGAGAGGGACAGCCGGCGAGCAGTACTTC,CASSYSRGTAGEQYF
15,.,many,TRBV12-3/TRBV12-4,TRBJ2-2,TGTGCCAGCCGAAGGGACGGATCTAACACCGGGGAGCTGTTTTTT,CASRRDGSNTGELFF
15,.,few,TRBV20-1,TRBJ2-7,TGCAGTGCTACCCGGACATCTACGAGCTCCTACGAGCAGTACTTC,CSATRTSTSSYEQYF
16,TRBD2,once,TRBV5-1,TRBJ2-3,TGCGCCAGCAGTCCCAAGAGCGGGACTCACTCAGATACGCAGTATTTT,CASSPKSGTHSDTQYF
14,.,few,TRBV7-8,TRBJ2-5,TGTGCCAGCAGCTTCGCAGGGATTGGACAGACCCAGTACTTC,CASSFAGIGQTQYF
14,.,.,TRBV9,TRBJ1-1,TGTGCCAGCAGCGTAGACATAGTGAACACTGAAGCTTTCTTT,CASSVDIVNTEAFF
19,TRBD2,few,TRBV4-1,TRBJ2-3,TGCGCCAGCAGCCAACCCTCGCAAAGAGCGGGAGGGCCGTCGGATACGCAGTATTTT,CASSQPSQRAGGPSDTQYF
12,.,.,TRBV6-2/TRBV6-3,TRBJ1-5,TGTGCCACCCGGGACACCAATCAGCCCCAGCATTTT,CATRDTNQPQHF
14,.,few,TRBV19,TRBJ2-1,TGTGCCAGTAGTATAATCCTAGCCGGGGATGAGCAGTTCTTC,CASSIILAGDEQFF
14,.,many,TRBV6-6,TRBJ2-7,TGTGCCAGCAGCCGGACAGAGGGGCCCTACGAGCAGTACTTC,CASSRTEGPYEQYF
14,TRBD1,many,TRBV7-6,TRBJ1-3,TGTGCCAGCAGAGCTGACAGGGTTGGAAACACCATATATTTT,CASRADRVGNTIYF
15,TRBD2,many,TRBV6-1,TRBJ2-3,TGTGCCAGCAGTGCACGTAGCGGGAACACAGATACGCAGTATTTT,CASSARSGNTDTQYF
12,TRBD1,.,TRBV20-1,TRBJ2-1,TGCAGTGCTAGTAGGGGGCTGGGTGAGCAGTTCTTC,CSASRGLGEQFF
13,TRBD1,few,TRBV20-1,TRBJ1-2,TGCAGTGCCTCCCTTCGGACAGGGGAAGGCTACACCTTC,CSASLRTGEGYTF
14,.,many,TRBV3-1,TRBJ2-3,TGTGCCAGCAAGGCGGGGCCTAGCACAGATACGCAGTATTTT,CASKAGPSTDTQYF
15,TRBD2,few,TRBV20-1,TRBJ2-7,TGCAGTGCTAGTTATGGGGCTAGCGGGAGGAACGAGCAGTACTTC,CSASYGASGRNEQYF